This T cell receptor beta chain stems from a study of beta chain features in type 1 diabetes (dated by TCRdb to 2016 to 2019). About the full investigation: Patients and healthy donors did not differ in mean age, gender distribution, total cell number or subset yield. Across all samples, 107,917,701 sorted cells were examined, and cell number per subset correlated strongly with RNA yield. The study compared the TCRB repertoires of sorted circulating CD4+ T cell subsets in recently diagnosed type 1 diabetes patients with those in matched healthy donors. Regulatory and stem cell-like memory subsets were obtained from only 8 patients and about 8 healthy donors, while naive and central memory subsets were obtained from all 28 donors. Study-level results and caveats: Because cDNA rather than genomic DNA was sequenced, highly expressing activated cells could have been over-represented, although no difference in activation and CD3 levels was found between groups. In all four CD4+ subsets, TCRB CDR3 length was moderately but significantly shorter in type 1 diabetes patients. Only small numbers of individuals were included in the HLA sub-analyses, which left unresolved whether HLA type had any influence on TCRB rearrangement. Patients with type 1 diabetes made fewer insertions and deleted more nucleotides at VDJ recombination sites, implying thymic rearrangement abnormalities. Naive, central memory and regulatory TCRB repertoires appeared to be more alike among patients than among healthy donors. PCR might favor shorter templates, but patient and control samples were amplified and corrected together, so any skew would affect both groups equally.

This clone was detected a few times. No antigen is known for it. Base qualities are not recorded, but no much larger clone differs from it by a single base. The High Capacity cDNA Reverse Transcription Kit was used to reverse transcribe all of the isolated RNA, meaning that expressed TCRB transcripts were what got sequenced. Naive, central memory and regulatory T cell samples underwent deep immunoSEQ sequencing, averaging around 3.6 million total reads per sample. Sorted cells were lysed in RLT buffer, and RNA was extracted using DNase-treated RNeasy Micro or Mini kits according to cell number. To prevent cross-contamination, every cell subset was processed on its own, while patient and healthy donor samples were processed together. The immunoSEQ multiplex PCR was used to amplify TCRB sequences from cDNA, yielding 87-bp fragments that span the CDR3 region. The amplicons were sequenced using the Illumina HiSeq platform. The study's own analysis went as follows. PCR bias was computationally corrected using synthetic template baselines, reads within Hamming distance 2 were collapsed, and singletons that could not be merged were discarded. Reads were aligned against IMGT so that V, D and J genes, CDR3 length and insertions or deletions at six rearrangement sites could be assigned. Within each subset, clonotype counts were normalized to the number of sorted cells before true diversity and Gini coefficients were calculated with the tcR R package. The overlap coefficient, calculated on TCRB nucleotide sequences, was used to measure repertoire sharing. TCRdb took over this immuneACCESS table, retaining in-frame rearrangements with V and J assigned. Such tables are incomplete; in checked studies, under half of the missing clones stem from an unresolved V gene, and the remainder is unexplained. The DNA was the basis for D and trimming; V, J and clone size are from that table. The sample data list approximately 150,000 clones, and 7% to 10% of these were observed just once. The biggest ten clones account for 0.75% of the sample.

The CDR3 spans 15 residues, from the cysteine through the phenylalanine. The read is trimmed to its CDR3 DNA, 45 bases read in frame from base 1. Sequences SEHNR (CDR1) and FQNEAQ (CDR2) are obtained from the germline V gene (reference sequence). V is reduced by 5 bases and J by 3 bases, leaving a spacing of 17 bases between them. Each donor gave one peripheral blood draw, averaging around 120 mL, which was collected into heparinised tubes. A BD FACSAria II was used to sort naive, central memory, regulatory and stem cell-like memory CD4+ T cells with a panel that included CD45RO, CCR7, CD25, CD127, CD95 and CD27. All sorted populations exceeded 95% purity. PBMCs were isolated immediately by Lymphoprep density gradient centrifugation and stained directly without culture. So that batch effects would be minimized, each experiment stained and sorted samples in pairs, pairing one healthy donor with one patient.

The rearrangement combines TRBV7-9 with TRBJ2-7; TRBD1 is a weak D gene call, 5 bases matching. The receptor's source is a man aged 25-45 years with type 1 diabetes. Sequencing was done on a sample of central memory CD4+ T cells from blood. The bases are TGTGCCAGCAGCCCTGGGGCAGGCTTGAGCTACGAGCAGTACTTC. This encodes CASSPGAGLSYEQYF.